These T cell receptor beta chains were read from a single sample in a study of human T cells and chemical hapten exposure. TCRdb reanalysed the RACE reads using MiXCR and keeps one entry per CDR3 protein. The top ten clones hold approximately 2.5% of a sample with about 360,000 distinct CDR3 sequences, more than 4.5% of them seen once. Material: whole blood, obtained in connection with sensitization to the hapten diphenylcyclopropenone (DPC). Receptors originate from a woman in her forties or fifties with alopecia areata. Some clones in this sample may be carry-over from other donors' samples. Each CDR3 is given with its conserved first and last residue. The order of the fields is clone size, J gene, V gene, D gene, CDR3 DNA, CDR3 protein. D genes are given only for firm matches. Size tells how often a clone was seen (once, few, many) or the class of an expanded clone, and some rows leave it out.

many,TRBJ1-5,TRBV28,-,TGTGCCAGCAGTTTTGAACTCCTAGGTCATCAGCCCCAGCATTTT,CASSFELLGHQPQHF
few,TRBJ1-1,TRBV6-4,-,TGTGCCAGCAGCAAGGGCGGGGGCGAAGCTTTCTTT,CASSKGGGEAFF
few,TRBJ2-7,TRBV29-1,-,TGCAGCGTTCTCCCTCCGGGACCCTCCTACGAGCAGTACTTC,CSVLPPGPSYEQYF
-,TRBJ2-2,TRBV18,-,TGTGCCAGCTCACGAGTCGGATCAGGAAACACCGGGGAGCTGTTTTTT,CASSRVGSGNTGELFF
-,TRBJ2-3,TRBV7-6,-,TGTGCCAGCAGCTTAGGAAGCGGTCGACTCACAGATACGCAGTATTTT,CASSLGSGRLTDTQYF
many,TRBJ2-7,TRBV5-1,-,TGCGCCAGCAGTAGGGCCAGGGGTCCCTACGAGCAGTACTTC,CASSRARGPYEQYF
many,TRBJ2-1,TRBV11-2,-,TGTGCCAGCAGCTTAGACGGAGGGGGCAACAATGAGCAGTTCTTC,CASSLDGGGNNEQFF
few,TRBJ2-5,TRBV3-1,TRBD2,TGTGCCAGCAGCCCTTCCCCCCGGATAGCGGGCGGCCAGTACCAAGAGACCCAGTACTTC,CASSPSPRIAGGQYQETQYF
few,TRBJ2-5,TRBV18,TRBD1,TGTGCCAGCTCACTGGACAGGGAGAAGACCCAGTACTTC,CASSLDREKTQYF
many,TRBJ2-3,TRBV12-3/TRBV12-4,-,TGTGCCAGCAGTTTAAGGGAGTTAACAGATACGCAGTATTTT,CASSLRELTDTQYF
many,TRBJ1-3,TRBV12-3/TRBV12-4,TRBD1,TGTGCCAGCAGCCTAGGGACAGGGGGCTTTGGAAACACCATATATTTT,CASSLGTGGFGNTIYF
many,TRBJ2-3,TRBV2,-,TGTGCCAGCAGCGAAGGAATAGATACGCAGTATTTT,CASSEGIDTQYF
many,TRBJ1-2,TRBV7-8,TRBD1,TGTGCCAGCAGCTTAGGTGGACAGGGAGGCTATGGCTACACCTTC,CASSLGGQGGYGYTF
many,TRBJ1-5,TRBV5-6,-,TGTGCCAGCAGCTTACAGATTAGCAATCAGCCCCAGCATTTT,CASSLQISNQPQHF
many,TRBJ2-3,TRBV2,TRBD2,TGTGCCAGCAATTTAGCGGGGGACACAGATACGCAGTATTTT,CASNLAGDTDTQYF
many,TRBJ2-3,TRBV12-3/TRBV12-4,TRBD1,TGTGCCAGCAGCCCACGGGACAGGGAAATATACACAGATACGCAGTATTTT,CASSPRDREIYTDTQYF
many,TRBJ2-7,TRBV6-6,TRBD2,TGTGCCAGCGGGAGGGGCGGCGGCGAGCAGTACTTC,CASGRGGGEQYF
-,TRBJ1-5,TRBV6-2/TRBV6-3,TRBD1,TGTGCCAGCAGTCCGGGACAGATAAGCAATCAGCCCCAGCATTTT,CASSPGQISNQPQHF
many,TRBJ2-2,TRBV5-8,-,TGTGCCAGCAGCTTGGTGGGACAACTCACCGGGGAGCTGTTTTTT,CASSLVGQLTGELFF
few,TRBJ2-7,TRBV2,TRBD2,TGTGCCAGCTCCCGGGGCGGGGGTCCCTACGAGCAGTACTTC,CASSRGGGPYEQYF
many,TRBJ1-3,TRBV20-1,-,TGCAGTGCTACCCCGGCGGGGGCATCTGGAAACACCATATATTTT,CSATPAGASGNTIYF
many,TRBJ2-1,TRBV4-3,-,TGCGCCAGCAGCCAAGATTCGGCAGGGGTGGGGAATGAGCAGTTCTTC,CASSQDSAGVGNEQFF
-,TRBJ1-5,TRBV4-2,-,TGTGCCAGCAGCCAAGAACAGGGTAATCAGCCCCAGCATTTT,CASSQEQGNQPQHF
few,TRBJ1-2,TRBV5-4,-,TGTGCCACATTACCGGGCAGGGCTACCAACTATGGCTACACCTTC,CATLPGRATNYGYTF
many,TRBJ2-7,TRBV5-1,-,TGCGCCAGCAGCTTGGCCCCGTTAGACGAGCAGTACTTC,CASSLAPLDEQYF
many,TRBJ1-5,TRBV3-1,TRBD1,TGTGCCAGCAGCCTATCTTCTGGACAGGGACGCAATCAGCCCCAGCATTTT,CASSLSSGQGRNQPQHF